The 32 T cell receptor beta chains listed next were all sequenced from one sample in a study of T cell responses to AZD1222 COVID-19 vaccine. Using immunoSEQ multiplex PCR, the repertoire was profiled, and TCRdb retains in-frame clones only, with some absent. The sample includes 120,000 or so clones, approximately 90% of them seen just once. The sequencing here drew on peripheral blood, taken 28 days after the second AZD1222 dose. These receptors all come from an adult who received the AZD1222 COVID-19 vaccine.

The chain uses TRBV29-1 and TRBJ1-1, with D possibly TRBD1 on 5 matching bases. Germline CDR1 SQVTM, CDR2 ANQGSEA. The CDR3 runs to 11 residues. The CDR3 bases are TGCGTGGTGGGGGGAAGGACTGAAGCTTTCTTT. This translates into CVVGGRTEAFF.

A few counts support this clone. The same CDR3 also results from other DNA sequences found in this sample. V gene TRBV2 combines with J gene TRBJ1-3, with no clear D. The length of the CDR3 is 13 residues. Trimming took 3 bases from V and 4 from J, leaving 7 bases between them. The germline CDR1 and CDR2 sequences are SNHLY and FYNNEI. For the CDR3, the DNA is TGTGCCAGCAGTGACACCTCCGGAAACACCATATATTTT. This gives the protein CASSDTSGNTIYF. The full variable domain, its missing parts supplied by reference TRBV2 and TRBJ1-3, is EPEVTQTPSHQVTQMGQEVILRCVPISNHLYFYWYRQILGQKVEFLVSFYNNEISEKSEIFDDQFSVERPDGSNFTLKIRSTKLEDSAMYFCASSDTSGNTIYFGEGSWLTVV.

V and J are TRBV15 and TRBJ1-3; TRBD1 aligns across 9 bases. This CDR3 contains 15 residues. The J segment lost 3 bases and the V segment lost 5 bases, leaving 5 bases of the junction unmatched. Germline V gene sequence: CDR1 LNHNV, CDR2 YYDKDF (reference sequence). In nucleotides, the CDR3 is TGTGCCACCAGCTCGGGACAGGGCGGTGGAAACACCATATATTTT. This translates into CATSSGQGGGNTIYF.

This clone was seen a few times. The chain carries TRBV4-2 and TRBJ2-5; possibly TRBD1 or TRBD2 for D (5 bases each). Germline assignment: CDR1 LGHNA and CDR2 YNFKEQ. Trimming pared 5 bases from V and 1 base from J, leaving 17 bases between. The CDR3 is 16 amino acids. In DNA, the CDR3 is TGTGCCAGCAGCTCCAATGCAGTGGGGACCCAAGAGACCCAGTACTTC. Translated, it gives CASSSNAVGTQETQYF.

The V call is TRBV28, the J call TRBJ2-1; D unclear. The germline CDR1 and CDR2 sequences are MDHEN and SYDVKM. Trimming stripped 7 bases from V and 0 bases from J, with 16 bases between. There are 16 residues in the CDR3. CDR3 nucleotide sequence: TGTGCCAGCAAAGGGCTTCTTTTCAGCTCCTACAATGAGCAGTTCTTC. Its protein product is CASKGLLFSSYNEQFF. The entire variable domain, with the rest obtained from reference TRBV28 and TRBJ2-1, is as follows: DVKVTQSSRYLVKRTGEKVFLECVQDMDHENMFWYRQDPGLGLRLIYFSYDVKMKEKGDIPEGYSVSREKKERFSLILESASTNQTSMYLCASKGLLFSSYNEQFFGPGTRLTVL.

The gene calls are TRBV5-1 and TRBJ1-2; D not certain. The CDR3 is 16 amino acids. Trimming removed 1 base from V and 7 bases from J, with 20 bases in between. Per the germline V gene, CDR1 is SGHRS and CDR2 is YFSETQ. Written as DNA, the CDR3 is TGCGCCAGCAGCTTGAGCTCAGTCAGCCGGAGTATTGGCTACACCTTC. Its translation is CASSLSSVSRSIGYTF.

The chain employs TRBV7-2 and TRBJ1-1; TRBD1 agrees at 7 bases. This CDR3 has 16 amino acids. In germline, CDR1 is SGHTA, CDR2 FQGNSA. V shed 3 bases, J shed 5 bases, and the junction held 12 bases outside the gene matches. CDR3 loop: CASSFDREVGGTEAFF. The DNA for the CDR3 is TGTGCCAGCAGCTTCGACAGGGAGGTGGGCGGGACTGAAGCTTTCTTT. Together with reference TRBV7-2 and TRBJ1-1, the CDR3 gives the full variable domain: GAGVSQSPSNKVTEKGKDVELRCDPISGHTALYWYRQSLGQGLEFLIYFQGNSAPDKSGLPSDRFSAERTGGSVSTLTIQRTQQEDSAVYLCASSFDREVGGTEAFFGQGTRLTVV.

This chain uses TRBV10-3 with TRBJ2-7; TRBD2 aligns across 14 bases. Unmatched junction bases numbered 7, after V lost 1 base and J lost 5 bases. The length of the CDR3 is 17 residues. Germline V gene lookup returns CDR1 ENHRY and CDR2 SYGVKD. CDR3 protein: CAISELGTSGRVDEQYF. For the CDR3, the DNA is TGTGCCATCAGTGAGTTAGGGACTAGCGGGAGAGTCGACGAGCAGTACTTC.

The chain is built from TRBV3-1 (or the pseudogene TRBV3-2) and TRBJ1-1; a weak D match, TRBD1 (5 bases). Per the germline V gene, CDR1 is LGHDT and CDR2 is YNNKEL (reference sequence). This CDR3 is built from 13 residues. Trimming left V 3 bases short and J 4 bases short, with 9 bases between. CDR3: CASSQRGVTEAFF. CDR3 DNA sequence: TGTGCCAGCAGCCAGAGGGGAGTCACTGAAGCTTTCTTT.

The V call is TRBV29-1, the J call TRBJ1-3; tentatively, D is TRBD1 (5 bases). The germline gives CDR1 SQVTM, CDR2 ANQGSEA. V was cut by 3 bases and J by 4 bases, with 16 bases left in between. This CDR3 spans 15 amino acids. Written as DNA, the CDR3 is TGCAGCGTTGAGGTGCCGGCCCAGGGAGGAAACACCATATATTTT. Translated, it gives CSVEVPAQGGNTIYF.

This sequence joins TRBV11-2 and TRBJ2-7; 7 bases agree with TRBD2. Germline assignment: CDR1 SGHAT and CDR2 FQNNGV. The length of the CDR3 is 14 residues. The ends lost 3 bases at V and 2 bases at J; junction bases unmatched: 4. In nucleotides, the CDR3 is TGTGCCAGCAGCTTCGGCGGGAGTCCCTACGAGCAGTACTTC. The encoded protein is CASSFGGSPYEQYF.

The chain joins TRBV18 to TRBJ2-3; a possible D gene is TRBD2 (5 bases). Trimming pared 2 bases from V and 0 bases from J, leaving 15 bases between. CDR1 is KGHSH, CDR2 LQKENI, per germline. The CDR3 is 17 amino acids. The CDR3 region is CASSPYATEASTDTQYF. The CDR3 DNA is TGTGCCAGCTCACCATATGCGACGGAGGCTAGCACAGATACGCAGTATTTT.

The V gene is TRBV19, the J gene TRBJ1-1; D ambiguous. CDR3 length: 15 amino acids. Trimming took off 1 base at V and 4 bases at J, with 13 bases between the two ends. CDR1 LNHDA and CDR2 SQIVND come from the germline V gene (reference sequence). The CDR3 loop reads CASSIGWGASTEAFF. The CDR3 DNA reads TGTGCCAGTAGTATAGGCTGGGGTGCTTCCACTGAAGCTTTCTTT.

The V gene is TRBV6-5, the J gene TRBJ2-7; D remains unclear. The germline CDR1 and CDR2 sequences are MNHEY and SVGAGI. V shed 0 bases and J shed 3 bases, with 9 bases lying between them. The CDR3 loop spans 14 amino acids. The CDR3 bases are TGTGCCAGCAGTTACTCGAAAGGTTACTACGAGCAGTACTTC. Its protein is CASSYSKGYYEQYF.

Remarks on this clone: Other DNA sequences in the same sample also yield this CDR3. The chain combines TRBV6-6 with TRBJ2-3; no reliable D call. The germline gives CDR1 MNHNY, CDR2 SVGAGI (reference sequence). The ends were cut back, 0 bases at V and 2 bases at J, with 6 bases in the middle. This CDR3 region has 14 residues. In DNA form, the CDR3 reads TGTGCCAGCAGTTACTCGATTTTCACAGATACGCAGTATTTT. Protein sequence: CASSYSIFTDTQYF.

The V gene is TRBV5-8, the J gene TRBJ2-5; unclear D gene. The V end was cut by 0 bases, the J end by 5 bases, with 8 bases between. Looked up from germline, CDR1 is SGHTS and CDR2 is YDEGEE. CDR3 size: 13 residues. DNA of the CDR3: TGTGCCAGCAGCTTGGAAGGTGTGGAGACCCAGTACTTC. Translated: CASSLEGVETQYF.

Only one count was recorded for this clone. This sample includes further DNA sequences coding for the same CDR3. The rearrangement uses TRBV4-3 and TRBJ2-7; D remains ambiguous. This CDR3 comprises 14 residues. The V and J ends lost 0 bases and 2 bases respectively, with 8 bases between them. Germline lookup yields CDR1 LGHNA and CDR2 YSLEER. CDR3 coding DNA: TGCGCCAGCAGCCAAGATCGTGGGACCTACGAGCAGTACTTC. It is translated as CASSQDRGTYEQYF.

In its sample, this clone was seen once. V usage is TRBV4-2 and J usage is TRBJ2-6, with D uncertain. CDR1 and CDR2 (germline): LGHNA, YNFKEQ. The V gene lost 7 bases and the J gene lost 0 bases, with 16 bases spanning the gap. There are 17 residues in the CDR3. The CDR3 nucleotides are TGTGCCAGCACCTCCCCGCAGGTGCGCTCTGGGGCCAACGTCCTGACTTTC. It translates to CASTSPQVRSGANVLTF.

This clone is a singleton in its sample. The gene calls are TRBV6-5 and TRBJ2-5; tentatively, D is TRBD2 (5 bases). V was pared by 6 bases and J by 4 bases, with 9 bases between. This CDR3 spans 12 amino acids. Germline CDR1 and CDR2: MNHEY and SVGAGI. CDR3 sequence reads: CASRAGVETQYF. CDR3 nucleotide sequence: TGTGCCAGCAGAGCCGGGGTAGAGACCCAGTACTTC.

This sequence joins TRBV27 and TRBJ1-5, with 7 nucleotides matching TRBD1. The CDR3 spans 14 residues. Germline loops: CDR1 MNHEY, CDR2 SMNVEV (reference sequence). The V and J ends lost 1 base and 10 bases, in that order; junction bases with no gene match: 7. The CDR3 reads CASSLWETGRPQHF. In nucleotides, the CDR3 is TGTGCCAGCAGTTTATGGGAGACAGGGCGACCCCAGCATTTT.

The V and J genes are TRBV7-2 and TRBJ2-7; D is unclear. Germline loops: CDR1 SGHTA, CDR2 FQGNSA. The V gene lost 4 bases and the J gene lost 1 base, with 11 bases spanning the gap. CDR3 size: 14 residues. In DNA form, the CDR3 reads TGTGCCAGCAGCTCGCGGAGTCCTTCCTACGAGCAGTACTTC. The encoded protein is CASSSRSPSYEQYF.

As concerns this clone: Other nucleotide sequences in the sample specify the same CDR3. The chain has TRBV7-9 and TRBJ1-1, with a tentative D call TRBD1 (5 bases). The CDR3 totals 13 residues. Looked up from germline, CDR1 is SEHNR and CDR2 is FQNEAQ (reference sequence). The V and J ends lost 5 bases and 2 bases respectively, with 9 bases between them. The chain's CDR3 is CASSLGTNTEAFF. CDR3 DNA: TGTGCCAGCAGCCTAGGGACCAACACTGAAGCTTTCTTT.

The chain joins TRBV12-5 to TRBJ1-5; the D gene is possibly TRBD1 (5 bases). Between the trimmed V and J ends, which lost 5 bases and 5 bases, there was a span of 25 bases. The CDR3 contains 18 residues. Looked up from germline, CDR1 is LGHNT and CDR2 is FRNRAP. CDR3 DNA sequence: TGTGCTAGTGGTCCCCCGATAACCGCCGGGGGTGGGGATCAGCCCCAGCATTTT. As protein: CASGPPITAGGGDQPQHF.

The chain is built from TRBV28 and TRBJ2-1; maybe TRBD2 (6 bases). CDR1 is MDHEN and CDR2 is SYDVKM in the germline V gene. V was pared by 6 bases and J by 4 bases, with 22 bases between. This CDR3 spans 17 amino acids. CDR3 DNA sequence: TGTGCCAGCAGCCCCTACCTCAGCGGGTCGTTTTACAATGAGCAGTTCTTC. Encoded protein: CASSPYLSGSFYNEQFF.

The chain couples TRBV5-1 to TRBJ1-1; tentative D call: TRBD1 (5 bases). V lost 3 bases to trimming and J lost 0 bases, with 12 bases between them. From germline, CDR1 is SGHRS and CDR2 YFSETQ. This CDR3 has 15 amino acids. The DNA for the CDR3 is TGCGCCAGCAGCTCCCAAATGACAGTGAACACTGAAGCTTTCTTT. This translates into CASSSQMTVNTEAFF.

The V gene is TRBV10-3, the J gene TRBJ2-7, with D unresolved. The CDR3 length is 12 residues. Germline lookup yields CDR1 ENHRY and CDR2 SYGVKD. Trimming took off 3 bases at V and 1 base at J, with 4 bases between the two ends. The CDR3 nucleotides are TGTGCCATCAGTGACAGGTCCTACGAGCAGTACTTC. Translating gives CAISDRSYEQYF.

The rearrangement uses TRBV12-3 or TRBV12-4 and TRBJ1-3; no clear D. The CDR3 has 13 residues. The ends were cut back, 6 bases at V and 3 bases at J, with 9 bases in the middle. The CDR3 loop reads CASSLANGNTIYF. CDR3 bases: TGTGCCAGCAGCCTCGCGAATGGAAACACCATATATTTT.

The chain recombines TRBV10-3 with TRBJ2-7, with 7 bases lining up with TRBD1. The CDR3 contains 13 residues. V lost 7 bases to trimming and J lost 2 bases; unmatched junction nucleotides: 5. Germline V gives CDR1 ENHRY, CDR2 SYGVKD. The CDR3 sequence is CAITTTGTYEQYF. In nucleotides, the CDR3 is TGTGCCATCACGACGACAGGGACCTACGAGCAGTACTTC.

As to this clone: At one end the junction does not follow the germline gene, possibly because of a read error. The CDR3 sequence is CASTLRPSGGPNTGELFF. For the CDR3, the DNA is TGTGCCAGCACCTTACGGCCTAGCGGGGGCCCTAACACCGGGGAGCTGTTTTTT. The chain carries TRBV7-6 and TRBJ2-2; 10 bases fit TRBD2. The CDR3 runs to 18 residues. The germline V gene encodes CDR1 SGHVS and CDR2 FNYEAQ.

The CDR3 region has the DNA TGCGCCAGCAGCCTAGGACTAGCGGGAGCGATTGAGCAGTTCTTC. It translates to CASSLGLAGAIEQFF. The chain links TRBV4-1 to TRBJ2-1; 13 positions match TRBD2. CDR3 length: 15 residues. V gave up 4 bases and J gave up 9 bases; unmatched junction bases: 6. Germline V gives CDR1 MGHRA, CDR2 YSYEKL.

The genes are TRBV28 and TRBJ2-1, with D possibly called TRBD1 or TRBD2 (5 bases each). With 10 bases removed from V and 5 bases from J, the gap between germline ends came to 12 bases. The CDR3 consists of 12 residues. Germline lookup yields CDR1 MDHEN and CDR2 SYDVKM. CDR3 nucleotide sequence: TGTGCCATCCCTGGGACCAACAATGAGCAGTTCTTC. The encoded protein is CAIPGTNNEQFF.

The genes are TRBV4-1 and TRBJ1-2, with TRBD1 as a possible D gene (6 bases). The V end lost 1 base, the J end lost 6 bases, and 9 bases lay between the germline ends. The length of the CDR3 is 13 residues. Germline CDR1 and CDR2: MGHRA and YSYEKL. CDR3 in DNA: TGCGCCAGCAGCCAAGGCTGGGGGCATGGCTACACCTTC. Amino acid sequence: CASSQGWGHGYTF.